These 20 T cell receptor beta chains were sequenced from one sample in a study of cytomegalovirus exposure and HLA in healthy donors. Generated by immunoSEQ multiplex PCR, the TCRdb table keeps only in-frame clones and is missing some. Here the sample spans approximately 190,000 clones, roughly 84% being singletons. The sequencing sample was made of PBMCs. The receptors stem from a man younger than 35 in good health and CMV-seropositive.

The chain couples TRBV19 to TRBJ1-1; TRBD1 is a possible D gene (5 bases). V shed 7 bases and J shed 8 bases, with 17 bases lying between them. The germline CDR1 and CDR2 sequences are LNHDA and SQIVND (reference sequence). The CDR3 runs 13 residues. The CDR3 DNA is TGTGCCAGTACCCTCAACGGGGGATTAGAAGCTTTCTTT. It encodes CASTLNGGLEAFF.

This clone was counted a single time. The chain uses TRBV27 and TRBJ2-2; 10 bases line up with TRBD2. Germline V gives CDR1 MNHEY, CDR2 SMNVEV (reference sequence). The CDR3 totals 15 residues. V gave up 7 bases and J gave up 10 bases; unmatched junction bases: 12. DNA for the CDR3: TGTGCCAGCACCCAAAGAAGCGGGAGGGAAGAGGAGCTGTTTTTT. Protein: CASTQRSGREEELFF.

The chain has TRBV30 and TRBJ2-2; D may be TRBD2 (5 bases). The V end was cut by 8 bases, the J end by 1 base, with 14 bases between. The CDR3 consists of 14 residues. Germline CDR1 reads GTSNPN; CDR2 reads SVGIG (reference sequence). The CDR3 is CAIRLRGNTGELFF. CDR3 coding DNA: TGTGCCATTCGACTCCGGGGGAACACCGGGGAGCTGTTTTTT.

This clone showed up just once. The CDR3 sequence is CASSHVAGGRETQYF. The CDR3 nucleotides are TGCGCCAGCAGCCACGTAGCGGGAGGGCGAGAGACCCAGTACTTC. This chain joins TRBV4-1 and TRBJ2-5; 11 nucleotides match TRBD2. The CDR3 runs to 15 residues. Germline V gives CDR1 MGHRA, CDR2 YSYEKL. V dropped 3 bases and J dropped 4; count of bases not matched to a gene: 4.

The CDR3 is CASRFRQGALLSYEQYF. DNA for the CDR3: TGTGCCAGCAGATTCAGGCAGGGTGCACTTCTTTCCTACGAGCAGTACTTC. The chain employs TRBV27 and TRBJ2-7; D perhaps matches TRBD1 (5 bases). The CDR3 runs to 17 residues. Per germline, CDR1 MNHEY and CDR2 SMNVEV (reference sequence). With 6 bases removed from V and 1 base from J, the gap between germline ends came to 22 bases.

This clone was seen once. This sequence joins TRBV7-2 and TRBJ1-2, with a tentative D call TRBD1 (5 bases). The CDR3 length is 14 residues. Trimming took 1 base from V and 11 from J, leaving 17 bases between them. Germline CDR1 is SGHTA and CDR2 is FQGNSA. CDR3 DNA sequence: TGTGCCAGCAGCTTAGTAGGGGCAGTGGGGGGTTACACCTTC. Protein sequence: CASSLVGAVGGYTF.

This sequence joins TRBV5-4 and TRBJ1-4, with no clear D. Germline V CDR1 and CDR2: SGHNT, YYREEE (reference sequence). The CDR3 consists of 14 residues. V lost 3 bases, J lost 2 bases, and 8 bases lay in between. As DNA, the CDR3 is TGTGCCAGCAGCTCCACGGTTACTAATGAAAAACTGTTTTTT. Translation: CASSSTVTNEKLFF.

The chain carries TRBV11-3 and TRBJ2-5; TRBD2 agrees at 9 bases. CDR3 length equals 15 residues. The ends lost 5 bases at V and 1 base at J; junction bases unmatched: 5. From germline, CDR1 is SGHNT and CDR2 YENEEA. The CDR3 coding sequence is TGTGCCAGCAGCCCCGGACTAGCGACCCAAGAGACCCAGTACTTC. Protein: CASSPGLATQETQYF.

This clone was recorded once. DNA of the CDR3: TGTGCCAGCGGCCGGGACAGGGTTTACAATGAGCAGTTCTTC. Its protein product is CASGRDRVYNEQFF. The genes are TRBV7-2 and TRBJ2-1; 9 bases fit TRBD1. Germline V CDR1 and CDR2: SGHTA, FQGNSA. V lost 8 bases and J lost 4; bases outside the gene matches: 6. The CDR3 sequence is 14 residues long.

CDR3 in amino acids: CASRVRTGAQYF. CDR3 coding DNA: TGTGCCAGCAGAGTCCGCACGGGGGCCCAGTACTTC. The V and J genes are TRBV27 and TRBJ2-5; D possibly corresponds to TRBD2 (6 bases). Trimming took 6 bases from V and 9 from J, leaving 14 bases between them. Germline V lookup: CDR1 MNHEY, CDR2 SMNVEV (reference sequence). The CDR3 consists of 12 residues.

The chain links TRBV30 to TRBJ1-3; D is possibly TRBD1 (5 bases). Germline V gene data show CDR1 as GTSNPN and CDR2 as SVGIG (reference sequence). With 0 bases removed from V and 0 bases from J, the gap between germline ends came to 9 bases. The CDR3 consists of 15 residues. The CDR3, as DNA: TGTGCCTGGAGTGTTGACAGCTCCTCTGGAAACACCATATATTTT. It encodes CAWSVDSSSGNTIYF.

This clone was picked up a small number of times. The chain employs TRBV7-3 and TRBJ2-5; 12 bases fit TRBD2. This CDR3 region has 16 residues. The junction had 4 bases not matched to a gene; V was cut back by 4 bases and J by 1 base. Germline V gene lookup returns CDR1 SGHTA and CDR2 FQGTGA. CDR3 DNA sequence: TGTGCCAGCAGCTCCCAACTAGCGGGAGGCCAAGAGACCCAGTACTTC. Its translation is CASSSQLAGGQETQYF.

This sequence joins TRBV5-1 and TRBJ2-7; 7 bases match TRBD1. Germline lookup yields CDR1 SGHRS and CDR2 YFSETQ. The length of the CDR3 is 15 residues. The V gene end was trimmed by 4 bases and the J gene end by 1 base; junction bases not matched to a gene: 8. This CDR3 reads CASSPGTVMSYEQYF. CDR3 nucleotide sequence: TGCGCCAGCAGCCCCGGGACAGTAATGTCCTACGAGCAGTACTTC.

V and J are TRBV9 and TRBJ1-5; D perhaps matches TRBD1 (5 bases). Deletions cut 2 bases from V and 1 base from J, with 7 bases between. CDR3 length: 14 amino acids. Germline CDR1 and CDR2: SGDLS and YYNGEE. The CDR3: CASSVGQSNQPQHF. CDR3 coding DNA: TGTGCCAGCAGCGTCGGACAAAGCAATCAGCCCCAGCATTTT.

Of note for this clone: The sample has other DNA sequences that encode this CDR3 too. The chain couples TRBV19 to TRBJ2-3; 13 bases align to TRBD2. V shed 5 bases, J shed 6 bases, and the junction held 5 bases outside the gene matches. Germline V gene lookup returns CDR1 LNHDA and CDR2 SQIVND (reference sequence). The CDR3 totals 15 residues. This CDR3 reads CASSSGTSGTDTQYF. DNA for the CDR3: TGTGCCAGTAGTTCCGGGACTAGCGGGACGGATACGCAGTATTTT.

The chain uses TRBV27 and TRBJ2-7; D may be TRBD1 (6 bases). This CDR3 region has 15 residues. The germline V and J ends were trimmed by 1 base and 4 bases, with 14 bases remaining between them. Germline V gene lookup returns CDR1 MNHEY and CDR2 SMNVEV (reference sequence). In DNA form, the CDR3 reads TGTGCCAGCAGTTTATTGGGACAAGGGGAGTACGAGCAGTACTTC. It is translated as CASSLLGQGEYEQYF.

J is TRBJ2-7 and V is TRBV4-2, with TRBD1 matching 10 bases. V was pared by 0 bases and J by 3 bases, with 8 bases of the junction left unmatched. From germline, CDR1 is LGHNA and CDR2 YNFKEQ. This CDR3 contains 17 residues. As DNA, the CDR3 is TGTGCCAGCAGCCAAGAGGCCCGGGACAGGGGACTCTACGAGCAGTACTTC. Encoded protein: CASSQEARDRGLYEQYF.

V usage is TRBV29-1 and J usage is TRBJ1-1; the D is unclear. Germline-derived CDR1 and CDR2 are SQVTM and ANQGSEA. Trimming left V 7 bases short and J 4 bases short, with 13 bases between. The length of the CDR3 is 12 residues. The CDR3 DNA follows: TGCAGCGCCGGCGCCAGGCGCACTGAAGCTTTCTTT. It encodes CSAGARRTEAFF.

The chain combines TRBV15 with TRBJ2-2; D gene uncertain. Germline-derived CDR1 and CDR2 are LNHNV and YYDKDF (reference sequence). The CDR3 has 15 amino acids. V lost 0 bases, J lost 3 bases, and 8 bases lay in between. The DNA of the CDR3 is TGTGCCACCAGCAGAGACCGACTCCACACCGGGGAGCTGTTTTTT. This codes for CATSRDRLHTGELFF.

J is TRBJ1-3 and V is TRBV9; a possible D gene is TRBD1 (6 bases). Germline V gene sequence: CDR1 SGDLS, CDR2 YYNGEE. The CDR3 covers 14 residues. The ends were cut back, 5 bases at V and 0 bases at J, with 9 bases in the middle. The CDR3 coding sequence is TGTGCCAGCAGGGACAGTCCCTCTGGAAACACCATATATTTT. Its translation: CASRDSPSGNTIYF.